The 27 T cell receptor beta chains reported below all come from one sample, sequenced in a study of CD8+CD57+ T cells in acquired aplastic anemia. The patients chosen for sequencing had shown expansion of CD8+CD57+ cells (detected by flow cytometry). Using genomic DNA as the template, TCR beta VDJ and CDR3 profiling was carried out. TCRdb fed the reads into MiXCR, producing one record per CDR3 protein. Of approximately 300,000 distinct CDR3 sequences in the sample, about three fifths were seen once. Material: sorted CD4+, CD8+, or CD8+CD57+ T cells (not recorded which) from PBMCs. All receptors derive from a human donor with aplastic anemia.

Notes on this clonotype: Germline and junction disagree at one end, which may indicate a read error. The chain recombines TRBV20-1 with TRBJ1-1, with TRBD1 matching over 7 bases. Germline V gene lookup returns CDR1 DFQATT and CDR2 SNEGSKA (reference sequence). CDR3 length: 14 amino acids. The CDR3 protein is CSATPPTGNAEAFF. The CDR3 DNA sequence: TGCAGTGCTACTCCCCCGACAGGGAACGCTGAAGCTTTCTTT.

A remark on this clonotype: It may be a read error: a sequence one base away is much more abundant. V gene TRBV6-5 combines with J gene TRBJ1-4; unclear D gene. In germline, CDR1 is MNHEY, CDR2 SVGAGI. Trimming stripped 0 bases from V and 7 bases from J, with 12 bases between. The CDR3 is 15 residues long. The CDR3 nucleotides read TGTGCCAGCAGTTACTCGCTCCGGGGTTCTGAAAAACTGTTTTTT. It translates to CASSYSLRGSEKLFF.

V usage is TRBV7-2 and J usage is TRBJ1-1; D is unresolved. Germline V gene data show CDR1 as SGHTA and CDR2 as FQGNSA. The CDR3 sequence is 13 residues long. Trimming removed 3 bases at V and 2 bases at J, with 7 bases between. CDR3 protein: CASSFLINTEAFF. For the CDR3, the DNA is TGTGCCAGCAGCTTCTTGATTAACACTGAAGCTTTCTTT. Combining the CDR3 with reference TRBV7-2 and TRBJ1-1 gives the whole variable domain GAGVSQSPSNKVTEKGKDVELRCDPISGHTALYWYRQSLGQGLEFLIYFQGNSAPDKSGLPSDRFSAERTGGSVSTLTIQRTQQEDSAVYLCASSFLINTEAFFGQGTRLTVV.

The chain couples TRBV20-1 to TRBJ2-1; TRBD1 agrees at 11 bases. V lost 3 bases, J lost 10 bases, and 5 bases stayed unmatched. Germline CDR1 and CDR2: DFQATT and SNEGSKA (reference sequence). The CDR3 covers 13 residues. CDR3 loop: CSASGQGAVEQFF. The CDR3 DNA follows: TGCAGTGCTAGTGGACAGGGGGCGGTCGAGCAGTTCTTC.

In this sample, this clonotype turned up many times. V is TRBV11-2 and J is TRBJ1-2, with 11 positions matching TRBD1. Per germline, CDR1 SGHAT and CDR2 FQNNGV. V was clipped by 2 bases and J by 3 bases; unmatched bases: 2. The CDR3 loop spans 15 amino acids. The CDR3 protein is CASSLQGQGDYGYTF. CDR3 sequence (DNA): TGTGCCAGCAGCTTACAGGGACAGGGGGACTATGGCTACACCTTC.

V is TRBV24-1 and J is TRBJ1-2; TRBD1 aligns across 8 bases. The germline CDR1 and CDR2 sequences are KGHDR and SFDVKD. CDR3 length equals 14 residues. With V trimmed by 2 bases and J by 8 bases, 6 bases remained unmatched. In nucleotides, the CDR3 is TGTGCCACCAGTGATTCATACAGGGGGTCAGGCTACACCTTC. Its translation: CATSDSYRGSGYTF.

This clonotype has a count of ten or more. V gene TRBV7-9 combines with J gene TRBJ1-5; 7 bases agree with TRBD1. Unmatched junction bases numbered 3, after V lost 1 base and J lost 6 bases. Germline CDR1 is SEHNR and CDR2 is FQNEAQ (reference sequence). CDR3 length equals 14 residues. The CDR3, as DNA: TGTGCCAGCAGCTTAGGACAGGGAACTCAGCCCCAGCATTTT. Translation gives CASSLGQGTQPQHF. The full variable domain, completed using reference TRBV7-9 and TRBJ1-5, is DTGVSQNPRHKITKRGQNVTFRCDPISEHNRLYWYRQTLGQGPEFLTYFQNEAQLEKSRLLSDRFSAERPKGSFSTLEIQRTEQGDSAMYLCASSLGQGTQPQHFGDGTRLSIL.

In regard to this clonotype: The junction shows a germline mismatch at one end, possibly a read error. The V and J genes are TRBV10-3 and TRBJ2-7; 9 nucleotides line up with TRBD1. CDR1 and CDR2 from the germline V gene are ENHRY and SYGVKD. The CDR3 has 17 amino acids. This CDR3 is CASSFGTGPDTSYEQYF. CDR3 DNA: TGTGCCAGCAGTTTTGGGACAGGGCCGGACACCTCCTACGAGCAGTACTTC.

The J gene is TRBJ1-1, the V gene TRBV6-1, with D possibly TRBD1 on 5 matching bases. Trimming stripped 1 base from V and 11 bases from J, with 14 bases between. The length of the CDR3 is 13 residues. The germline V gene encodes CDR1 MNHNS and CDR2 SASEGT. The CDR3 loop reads CASSEGLMRGAFF. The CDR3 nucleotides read TGTGCCAGCAGTGAAGGGCTCATGCGGGGGGCTTTCTTT.

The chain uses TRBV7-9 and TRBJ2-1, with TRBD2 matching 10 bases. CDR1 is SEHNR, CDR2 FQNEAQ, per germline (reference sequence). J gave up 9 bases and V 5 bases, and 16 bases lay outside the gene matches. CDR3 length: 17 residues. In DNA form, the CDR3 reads TGTGCCAGCAGCCCCAACCCGGGGCTAGCGGGAGCGGCTGAGCAGTTCTTC. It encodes CASSPNPGLAGAAEQFF.

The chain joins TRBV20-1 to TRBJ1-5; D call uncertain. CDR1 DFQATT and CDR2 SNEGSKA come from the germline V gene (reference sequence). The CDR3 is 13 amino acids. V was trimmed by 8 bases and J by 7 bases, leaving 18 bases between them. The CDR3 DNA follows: TGCAGTCCCCCCGAGCCCCACAAACAGCCCCAGCATTTT. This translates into CSPPEPHKQPQHF.

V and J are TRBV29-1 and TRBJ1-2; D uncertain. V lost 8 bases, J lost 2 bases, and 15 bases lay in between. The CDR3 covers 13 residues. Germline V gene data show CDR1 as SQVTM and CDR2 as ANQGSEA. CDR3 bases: TGCAGCAAAAAAGGACGGAGCAACTATGGCTACACCTTC. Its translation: CSKKGRSNYGYTF.

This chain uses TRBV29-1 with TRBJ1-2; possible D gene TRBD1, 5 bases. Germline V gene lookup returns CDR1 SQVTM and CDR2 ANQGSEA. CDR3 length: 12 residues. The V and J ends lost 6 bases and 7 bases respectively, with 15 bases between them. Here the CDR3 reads CSVEGTGRGYTF. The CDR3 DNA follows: TGCAGCGTAGAGGGGACGGGTCGTGGCTACACCTTC.

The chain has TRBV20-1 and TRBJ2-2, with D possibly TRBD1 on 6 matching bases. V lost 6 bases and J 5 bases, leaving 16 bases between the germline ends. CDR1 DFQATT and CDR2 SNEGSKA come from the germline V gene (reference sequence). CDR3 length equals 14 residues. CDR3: CSAVPTGRTGELFF. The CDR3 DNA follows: TGCAGTGCAGTTCCGACAGGCAGGACCGGGGAGCTGTTTTTT.

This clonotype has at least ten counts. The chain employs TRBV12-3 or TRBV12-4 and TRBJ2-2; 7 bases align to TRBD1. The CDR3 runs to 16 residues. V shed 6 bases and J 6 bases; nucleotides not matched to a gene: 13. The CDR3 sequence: CASRPPGTVRSGELFF. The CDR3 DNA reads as TGTGCCAGCAGGCCCCCCGGGACAGTCCGATCCGGGGAGCTGTTTTTT.

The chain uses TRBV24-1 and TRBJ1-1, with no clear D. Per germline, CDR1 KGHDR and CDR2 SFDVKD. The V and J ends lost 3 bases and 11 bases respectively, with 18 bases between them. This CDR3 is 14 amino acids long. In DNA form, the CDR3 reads TGTGCCACCAGTGATGCCGGGATAGGAAGAGGGGCTTTCTTT. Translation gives CATSDAGIGRGAFF.

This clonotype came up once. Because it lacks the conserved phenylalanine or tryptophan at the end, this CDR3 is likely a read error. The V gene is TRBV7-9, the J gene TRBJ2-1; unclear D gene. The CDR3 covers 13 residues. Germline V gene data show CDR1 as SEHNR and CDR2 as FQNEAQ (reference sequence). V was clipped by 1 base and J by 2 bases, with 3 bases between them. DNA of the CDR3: TGTGCCAGCAGCTTAGGACCCTACAATGAGCAGTTCAGA. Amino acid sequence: CASSLGPYNEQFR.

In DNA form, the CDR3 reads TGTGCCAGCAGTTTGGGCAGGGTAGAACACGAGCAGTACTTC. As protein: CASSLGRVEHEQYF. The chain recombines TRBV7-9 with TRBJ2-7, with D possibly being TRBD1 (5 bases). Germline CDR1 is SEHNR and CDR2 is FQNEAQ (reference sequence). Trimming cost V 6 bases and J 5 bases, with 17 bases left between them. The CDR3 consists of 14 residues.

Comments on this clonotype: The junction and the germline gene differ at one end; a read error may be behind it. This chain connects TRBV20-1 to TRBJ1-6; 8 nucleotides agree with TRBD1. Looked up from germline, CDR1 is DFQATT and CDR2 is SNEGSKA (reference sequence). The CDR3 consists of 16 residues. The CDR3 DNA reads TGCAGTGCCGGCCTCTGGACAGGGTCCTACAATTCACCCCTCCACTTT. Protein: CSAGLWTGSYNSPLHF.

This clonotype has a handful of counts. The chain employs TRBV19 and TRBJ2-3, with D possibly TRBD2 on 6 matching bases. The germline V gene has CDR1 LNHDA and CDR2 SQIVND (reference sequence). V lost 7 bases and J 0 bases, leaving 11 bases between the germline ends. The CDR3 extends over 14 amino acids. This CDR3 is CASTPAGSTDTQYF. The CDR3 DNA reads TGTGCCAGTACCCCGGCGGGGAGCACAGATACGCAGTATTTT. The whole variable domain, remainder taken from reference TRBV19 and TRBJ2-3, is DGGITQSPKYLFRKEGQNVTLSCEQNLNHDAMYWYRQDPGQGLRLIYYSQIVNDFQKGDIAEGYSVSREKKESFPLTVTSAQKNPTAFYLCASTPAGSTDTQYFGPGTRLTVL.

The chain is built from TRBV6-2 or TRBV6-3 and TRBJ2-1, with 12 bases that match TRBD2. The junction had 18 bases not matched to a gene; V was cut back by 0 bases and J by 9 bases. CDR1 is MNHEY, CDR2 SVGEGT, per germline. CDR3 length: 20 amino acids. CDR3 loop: CASSYSPFRLAGDGFGEQFF. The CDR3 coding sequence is TGTGCCAGCAGTTACTCTCCATTCCGACTAGCGGGAGATGGGTTCGGTGAGCAGTTCTTC.

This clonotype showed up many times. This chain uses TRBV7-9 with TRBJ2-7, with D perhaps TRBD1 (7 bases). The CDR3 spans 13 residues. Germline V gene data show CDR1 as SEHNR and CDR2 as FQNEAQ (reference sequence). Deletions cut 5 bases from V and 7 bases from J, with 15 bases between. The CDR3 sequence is CASSPSGGREQYF. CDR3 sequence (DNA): TGTGCCAGCAGCCCCTCAGGGGGGAGGGAGCAGTACTTC. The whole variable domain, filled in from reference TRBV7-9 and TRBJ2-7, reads DTGVSQNPRHKITKRGQNVTFRCDPISEHNRLYWYRQTLGQGPEFLTYFQNEAQLEKSRLLSDRFSAERPKGSFSTLEIQRTEQGDSAMYLCASSPSGGREQYFGPGTRLTVT.

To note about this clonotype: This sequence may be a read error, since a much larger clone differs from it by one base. Here the CDR3 reads CASRGPGGAHNEHFF. The DNA of the CDR3 is TGTGCCAGCAGGGGTCCCGGGGGCGCCCACAATGAGCATTTCTTC. The chain combines TRBV6-2 or TRBV6-3 with TRBJ2-7; either TRBD1 or TRBD2 may fit D (6 bases each). CDR3 length: 15 amino acids. Germline assignment: CDR1 MNHEY and CDR2 SVGEGT.

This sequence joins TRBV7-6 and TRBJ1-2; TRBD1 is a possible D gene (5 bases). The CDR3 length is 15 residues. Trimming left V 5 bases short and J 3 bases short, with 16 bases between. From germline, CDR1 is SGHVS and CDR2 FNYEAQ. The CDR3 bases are TGTGCCAGCAGCCACGGCAAGGACACTTACTATGGCTACACCTTC. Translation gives CASSHGKDTYYGYTF.

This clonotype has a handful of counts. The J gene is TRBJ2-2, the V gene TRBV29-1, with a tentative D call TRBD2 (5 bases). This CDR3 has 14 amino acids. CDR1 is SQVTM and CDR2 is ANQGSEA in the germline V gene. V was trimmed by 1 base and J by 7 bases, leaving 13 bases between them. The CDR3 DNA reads TGCAGCGTTGAAGTCCCTAGAGGGATCGGGGAGCTGTTTTTT. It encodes CSVEVPRGIGELFF.

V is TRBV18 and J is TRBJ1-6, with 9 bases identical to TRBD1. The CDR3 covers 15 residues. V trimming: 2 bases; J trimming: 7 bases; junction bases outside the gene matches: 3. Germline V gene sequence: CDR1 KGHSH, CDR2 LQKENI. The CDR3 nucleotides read TGTGCCAGCTCACCAATACAGGGGGCGAATTCACCCCTCCACTTT. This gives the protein CASSPIQGANSPLHF.

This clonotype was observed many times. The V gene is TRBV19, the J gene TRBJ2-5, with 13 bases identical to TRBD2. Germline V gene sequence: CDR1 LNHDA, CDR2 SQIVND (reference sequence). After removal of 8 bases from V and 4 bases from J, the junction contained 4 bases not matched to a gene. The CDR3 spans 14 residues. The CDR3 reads CASSWTSGGETQYF. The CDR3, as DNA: TGTGCCAGTTCGTGGACTAGCGGGGGAGAGACCCAGTACTTC. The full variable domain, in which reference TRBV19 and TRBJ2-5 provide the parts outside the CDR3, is DGGITQSPKYLFRKEGQNVTLSCEQNLNHDAMYWYRQDPGQGLRLIYYSQIVNDFQKGDIAEGYSVSREKKESFPLTVTSAQKNPTAFYLCASSWTSGGETQYFGPGTRLLVL.